This T cell receptor beta chain was observed in a study of blood T cell repertoires in COVID-19. For the study at large: There were acute and convalescent COVID-19 samples, and they came from the United States, Italy and Spain. From T cells, B-cell-depleted T cells, or PBMCs came the material, which was cDNA or gDNA.

V gave up 0 bases and J gave up 4 bases; unmatched junction bases: 3. Germline V gene sequence: CDR1 LNHDA, CDR2 SQIVND (reference sequence). This CDR3 contains 15 residues. Original processing methods: From reference gene primer amplification, estimates of nucleated cell counts were derived. Only in-frame clones appear in the TCRdb table, and some are missing; sequencing was by immunoSEQ multiplex PCR. V, J and clone size reflect that table, while D and trimming were determined from the DNA. In the table there are approximately 120,000 clones, roughly 89% of which are singletons. Sequencing was done on a sample of peripheral blood. This clonotype originated in a human donor with acute or convalescent COVID-19. The donor label of this sample is uncertain. The chain carries TRBV19 and TRBJ1-2, with 9 bases lining up with TRBD1. CDR3: CASSIDPTGGYGYTF. The CDR3 DNA reads as TGTGCCAGTAGTATAGATCCGACAGGGGGCTATGGCTACACCTTC. The full variable domain, its missing parts supplied by reference TRBV19 and TRBJ1-2, is DGGITQSPKYLFRKEGQNVTLSCEQNLNHDAMYWYRQDPGQGLRLIYYSQIVNDFQKGDIAEGYSVSREKKESFPLTVTSAQKNPTAFYLCASSIDPTGGYGYTFGSGTRLTVV.